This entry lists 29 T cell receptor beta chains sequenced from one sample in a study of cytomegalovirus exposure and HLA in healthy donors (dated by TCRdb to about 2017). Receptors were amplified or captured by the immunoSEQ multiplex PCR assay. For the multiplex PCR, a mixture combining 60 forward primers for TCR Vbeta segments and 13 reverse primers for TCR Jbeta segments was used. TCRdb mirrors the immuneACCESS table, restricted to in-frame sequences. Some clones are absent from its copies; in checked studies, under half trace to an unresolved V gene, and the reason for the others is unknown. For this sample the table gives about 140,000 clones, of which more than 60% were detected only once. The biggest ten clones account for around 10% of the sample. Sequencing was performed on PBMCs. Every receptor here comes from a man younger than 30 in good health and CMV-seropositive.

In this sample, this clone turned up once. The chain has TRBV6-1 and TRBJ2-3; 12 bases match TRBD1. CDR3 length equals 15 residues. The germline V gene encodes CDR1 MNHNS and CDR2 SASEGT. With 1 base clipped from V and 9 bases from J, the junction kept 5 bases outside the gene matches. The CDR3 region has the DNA TGTGCCAGCAGTGAAGGGGGGACAGGGGGCTTGACGCAGTATTTT. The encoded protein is CASSEGGTGGLTQYF.

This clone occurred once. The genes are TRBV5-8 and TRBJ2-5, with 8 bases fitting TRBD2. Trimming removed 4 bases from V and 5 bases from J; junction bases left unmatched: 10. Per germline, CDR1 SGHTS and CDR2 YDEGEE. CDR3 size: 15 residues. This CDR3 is CASSLSGEIGETQYF. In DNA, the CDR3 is TGTGCCAGCAGCCTTAGCGGGGAGATTGGGGAGACCCAGTACTTC.

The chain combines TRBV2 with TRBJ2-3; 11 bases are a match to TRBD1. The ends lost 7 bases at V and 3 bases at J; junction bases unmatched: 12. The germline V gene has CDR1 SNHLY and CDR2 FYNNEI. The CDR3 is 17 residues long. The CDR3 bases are TGTGCCAGCACCCCTCACGGGGGGACAGGGGGAACAGATACGCAGTATTTT. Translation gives CASTPHGGTGGTDTQYF.

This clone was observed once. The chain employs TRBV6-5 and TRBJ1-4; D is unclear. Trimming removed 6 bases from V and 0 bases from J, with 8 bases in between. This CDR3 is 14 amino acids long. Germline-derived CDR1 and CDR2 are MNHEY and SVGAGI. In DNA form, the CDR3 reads TGTGCCAGCAGGCGCACTGCAACTAATGAAAAACTGTTTTTT. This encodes CASRRTATNEKLFF.

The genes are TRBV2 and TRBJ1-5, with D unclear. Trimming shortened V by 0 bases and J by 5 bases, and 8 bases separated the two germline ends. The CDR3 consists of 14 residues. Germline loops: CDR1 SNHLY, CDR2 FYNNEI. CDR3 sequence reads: CASSEAAIYQPQHF. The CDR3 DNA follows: TGTGCCAGCAGTGAAGCAGCGATTTATCAGCCCCAGCATTTT.

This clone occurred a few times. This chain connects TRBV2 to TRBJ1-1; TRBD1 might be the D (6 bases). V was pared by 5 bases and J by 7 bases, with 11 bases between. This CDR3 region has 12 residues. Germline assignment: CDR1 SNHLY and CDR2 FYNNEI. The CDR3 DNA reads TGTGCCAGCAGTCTTGACAGGAGTGAAGCTTTCTTT. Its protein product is CASSLDRSEAFF.

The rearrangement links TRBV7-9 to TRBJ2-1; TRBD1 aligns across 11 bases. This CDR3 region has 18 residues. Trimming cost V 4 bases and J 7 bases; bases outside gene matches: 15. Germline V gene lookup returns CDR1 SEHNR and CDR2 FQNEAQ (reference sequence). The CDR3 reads CASSSRDRGIFALNEQFF. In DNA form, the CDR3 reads TGTGCCAGCAGCTCCCGGGACAGGGGGATTTTCGCTTTAAATGAGCAGTTCTTC.

The CDR3 coding sequence is TGCGCCAGCAGCGAGTGGTTAGCGGGTGACGGAGAGACCCAGTACTTC. Translating it yields CASSEWLAGDGETQYF. The V gene is TRBV4-1, the J gene TRBJ2-5; 7 bases are shared with TRBD2. The CDR3 loop spans 16 amino acids. The J segment lost 4 bases and the V segment lost 5 bases, leaving 13 bases of the junction unmatched. CDR1 and CDR2 from the germline V gene are MGHRA and YSYEKL.

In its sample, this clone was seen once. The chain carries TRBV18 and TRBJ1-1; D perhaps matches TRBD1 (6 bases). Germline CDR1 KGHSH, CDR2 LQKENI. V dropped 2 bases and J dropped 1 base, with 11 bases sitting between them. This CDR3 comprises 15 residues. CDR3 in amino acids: CASSPAQGRNTEAFF. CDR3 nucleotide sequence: TGTGCCAGCTCACCAGCGCAGGGGAGGAACACTGAAGCTTTCTTT.

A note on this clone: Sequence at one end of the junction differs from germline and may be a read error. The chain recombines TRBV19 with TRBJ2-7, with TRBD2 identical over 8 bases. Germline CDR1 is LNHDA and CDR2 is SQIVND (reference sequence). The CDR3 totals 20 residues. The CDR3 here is CASKGDQRELSPSFSCEQYF. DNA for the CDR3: TGTGCCAGTAAGGGGGACCAGCGGGAGTTGTCTCCGTCGTTTTCCTGCGAGCAGTACTTC.

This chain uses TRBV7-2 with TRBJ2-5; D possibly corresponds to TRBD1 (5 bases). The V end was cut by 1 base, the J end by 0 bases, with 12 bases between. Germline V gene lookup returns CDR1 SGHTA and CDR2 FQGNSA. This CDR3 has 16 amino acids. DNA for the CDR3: TGTGCCAGCAGCTTAGGCCCGGCAGGGTACCAAGAGACCCAGTACTTC. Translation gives CASSLGPAGYQETQYF.

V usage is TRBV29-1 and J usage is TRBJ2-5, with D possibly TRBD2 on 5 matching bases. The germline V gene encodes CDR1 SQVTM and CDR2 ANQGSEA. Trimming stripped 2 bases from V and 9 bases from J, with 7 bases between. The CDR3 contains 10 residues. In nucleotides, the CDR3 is TGCAGCGTTGAACCGGAGGCCCAGTACTTC. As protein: CSVEPEAQYF.

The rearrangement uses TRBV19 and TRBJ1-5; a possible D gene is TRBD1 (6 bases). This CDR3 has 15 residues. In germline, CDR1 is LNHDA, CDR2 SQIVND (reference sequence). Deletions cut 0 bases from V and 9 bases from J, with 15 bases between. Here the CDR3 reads CASSIDQGKGRPQHF. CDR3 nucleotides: TGTGCCAGTAGTATAGATCAGGGGAAAGGTCGGCCCCAGCATTTT.

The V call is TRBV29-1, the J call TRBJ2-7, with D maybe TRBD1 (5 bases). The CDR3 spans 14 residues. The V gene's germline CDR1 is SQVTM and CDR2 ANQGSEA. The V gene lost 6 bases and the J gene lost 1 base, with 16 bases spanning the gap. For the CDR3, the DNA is TGCAGCGTGACAGTACAGGCTCAATCCTACGAGCAGTACTTC. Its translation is CSVTVQAQSYEQYF.

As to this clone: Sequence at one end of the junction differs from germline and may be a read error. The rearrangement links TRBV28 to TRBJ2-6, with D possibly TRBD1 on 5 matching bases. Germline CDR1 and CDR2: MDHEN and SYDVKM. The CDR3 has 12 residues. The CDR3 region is CASTTGANVLAF. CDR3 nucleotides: TGTGCCAGCACCACTGGGGCCAACGTCCTGGCTTTC.

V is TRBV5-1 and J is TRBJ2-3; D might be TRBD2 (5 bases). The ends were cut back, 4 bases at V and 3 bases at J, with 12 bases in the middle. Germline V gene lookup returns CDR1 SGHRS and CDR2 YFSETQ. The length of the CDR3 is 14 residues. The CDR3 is CASSPRTVTDTQYF. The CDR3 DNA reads TGCGCCAGCAGCCCCCGGACTGTTACAGATACGCAGTATTTT.

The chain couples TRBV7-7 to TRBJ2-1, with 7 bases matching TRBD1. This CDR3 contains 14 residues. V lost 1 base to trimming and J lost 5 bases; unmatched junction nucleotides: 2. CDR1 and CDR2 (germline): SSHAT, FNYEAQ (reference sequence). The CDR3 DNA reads TGTGCCAGCAGCTTAGGGGGACAGCACAATGAGCAGTTCTTC. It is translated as CASSLGGQHNEQFF.

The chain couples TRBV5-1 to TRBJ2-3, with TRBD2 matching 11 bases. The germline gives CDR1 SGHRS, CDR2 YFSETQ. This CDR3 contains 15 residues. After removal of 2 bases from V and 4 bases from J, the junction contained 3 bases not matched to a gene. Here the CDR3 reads CASSFLAGGSDTQYF. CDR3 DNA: TGCGCCAGCAGCTTTCTAGCGGGAGGCTCAGATACGCAGTATTTT.

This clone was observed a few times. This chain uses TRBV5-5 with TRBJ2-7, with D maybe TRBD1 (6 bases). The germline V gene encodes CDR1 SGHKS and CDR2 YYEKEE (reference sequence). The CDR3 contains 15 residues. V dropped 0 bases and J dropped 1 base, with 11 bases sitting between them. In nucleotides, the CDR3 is TGTGCCAGCAGCTTGGTGGGGGCCTGGTCCTACGAGCAGTACTTC. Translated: CASSLVGAWSYEQYF.

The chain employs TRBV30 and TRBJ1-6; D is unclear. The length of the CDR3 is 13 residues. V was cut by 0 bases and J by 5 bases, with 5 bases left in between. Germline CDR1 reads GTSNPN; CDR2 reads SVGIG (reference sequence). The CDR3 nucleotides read TGTGCCTGGAGTGTACTAGATAATTCACCCCTCCACTTT. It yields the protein CAWSVLDNSPLHF.

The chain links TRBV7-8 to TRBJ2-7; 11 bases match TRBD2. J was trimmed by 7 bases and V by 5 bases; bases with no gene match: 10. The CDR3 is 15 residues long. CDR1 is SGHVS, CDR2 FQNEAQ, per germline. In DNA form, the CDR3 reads TGTGCCAGCAGCACGCTTTATAGCGGGAGGGAAGAGCAGTACTTC. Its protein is CASSTLYSGREEQYF.

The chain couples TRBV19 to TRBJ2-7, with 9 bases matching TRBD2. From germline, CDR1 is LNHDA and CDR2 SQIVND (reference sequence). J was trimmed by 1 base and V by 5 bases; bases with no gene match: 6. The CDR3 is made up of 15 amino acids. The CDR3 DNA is TGTGCCAGTAGTGACGGTAGCGGGGGATCCTACGAGCAGTACTTC. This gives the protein CASSDGSGGSYEQYF.

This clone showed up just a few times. CDR3 residues: CASSATSAGELFF. The CDR3 DNA sequence: TGTGCCAGTAGTGCCACTAGCGCCGGGGAGCTGTTTTTT. The chain joins TRBV19 to TRBJ2-2; 7 bases fit TRBD2. The CDR3 has 13 amino acids. V trimming: 5 bases; J trimming: 6 bases; junction bases outside the gene matches: 3. CDR1 and CDR2 (germline): LNHDA, SQIVND (reference sequence).

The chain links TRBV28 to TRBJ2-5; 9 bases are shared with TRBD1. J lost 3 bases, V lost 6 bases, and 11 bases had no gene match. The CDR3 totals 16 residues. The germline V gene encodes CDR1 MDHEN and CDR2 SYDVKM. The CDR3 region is CASREGQGPKKETQYF. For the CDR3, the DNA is TGTGCCAGCAGGGAGGGACAGGGCCCGAAAAAAGAGACCCAGTACTTC. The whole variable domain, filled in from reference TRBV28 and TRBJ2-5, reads DVKVTQSSRYLVKRTGEKVFLECVQDMDHENMFWYRQDPGLGLRLIYFSYDVKMKEKGDIPEGYSVSREKKERFSLILESASTNQTSMYLCASREGQGPKKETQYFGPGTRLLVL.

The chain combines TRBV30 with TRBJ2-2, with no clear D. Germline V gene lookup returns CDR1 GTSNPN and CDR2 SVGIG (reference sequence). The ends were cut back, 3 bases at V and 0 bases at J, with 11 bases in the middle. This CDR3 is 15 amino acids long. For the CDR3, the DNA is TGTGCCTGGAGCCAAACACCCGCGAACACCGGGGAGCTGTTTTTT. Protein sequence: CAWSQTPANTGELFF. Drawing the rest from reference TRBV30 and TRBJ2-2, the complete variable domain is SQTIHQWPATLVQPVGSPLSLECTVEGTSNPNLYWYRQAAGRGLQLLFYSVGIGQISSEVPQNLSASRPQDRQFILSSKKLLLSDSGFYLCAWSQTPANTGELFFGEGSRLTVL.

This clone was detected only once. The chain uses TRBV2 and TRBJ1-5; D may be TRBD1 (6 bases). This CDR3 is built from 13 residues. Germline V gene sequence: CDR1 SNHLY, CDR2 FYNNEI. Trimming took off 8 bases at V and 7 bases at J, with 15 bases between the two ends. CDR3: CASQRGSAQPQHF. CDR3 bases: TGTGCCAGCCAGAGGGGGTCAGCCCAGCCCCAGCATTTT. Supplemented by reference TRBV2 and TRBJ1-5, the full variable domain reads EPEVTQTPSHQVTQMGQEVILRCVPISNHLYFYWYRQILGQKVEFLVSFYNNEISEKSEIFDDQFSVERPDGSNFTLKIRSTKLEDSAMYFCASQRGSAQPQHFGDGTRLSIL.

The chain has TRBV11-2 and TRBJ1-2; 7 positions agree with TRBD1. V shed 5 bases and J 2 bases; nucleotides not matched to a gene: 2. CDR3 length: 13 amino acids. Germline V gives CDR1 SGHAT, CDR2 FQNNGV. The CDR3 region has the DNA TGTGCCAGCAGCCCAGGGGGGAACTATGGCTACACCTTC. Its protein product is CASSPGGNYGYTF.

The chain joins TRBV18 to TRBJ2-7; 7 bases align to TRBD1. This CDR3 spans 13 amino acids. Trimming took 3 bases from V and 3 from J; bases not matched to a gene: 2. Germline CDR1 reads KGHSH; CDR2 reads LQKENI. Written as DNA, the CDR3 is TGTGCCAGCTCACCGGGACAGAGCTACGAGCAGTACTTC. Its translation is CASSPGQSYEQYF.

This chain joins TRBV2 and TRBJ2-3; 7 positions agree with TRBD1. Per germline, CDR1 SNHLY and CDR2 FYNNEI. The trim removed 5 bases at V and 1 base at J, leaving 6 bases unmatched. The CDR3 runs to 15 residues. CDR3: CASSPGTARTDTQYF. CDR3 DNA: TGTGCCAGCAGTCCCGGGACAGCACGCACAGATACGCAGTATTTT.